The rows below give T cell receptor beta chains drawn from one sample of a study of blood T cell repertoires in COVID-19. TCRdb's table, derived via immunoSEQ multiplex PCR, lists solely in-frame clones and lacks some. This table holds tens of thousands of clones, about 90% found once. Source material: peripheral blood. The receptor set was obtained from a woman in her thirties in a cohort sampled during active COVID-19. CDR3s include the opening cysteine and the closing phenylalanine or tryptophan. A D gene is named only where the DNA matches it firmly. Clone size is given for some rows only: seen once, a few or many times, or a class if the clone is expanded.

>TRBJ1-5|TRBV7-9|.|TRBD1
TGTGCCAGCAGCTCGTCCCGGGACAGGAGCAATCAGCCCCAGCATTTT
CASSSSRDRSNQPQHF
>TRBJ2-1|TRBV13|.|.
TGTGCCAGCAGCTACGCGGGGGCACCCTACAATGAGCAGTTCTTC
CASSYAGAPYNEQFF
>TRBJ1-1|TRBV7-9|.|TRBD1
TGTGCCAGCAGTCCCGGACAGGGGATTGAAGCTTTCTTT
CASSPGQGIEAFF
>TRBJ2-4|TRBV2|.|.
TGTGCCAGCGGACAAGGGCTAGCCAAAAACATTCAGTACTTC
CASGQGLAKNIQYF
>TRBJ1-1|TRBV10-3|.|.
TGTGCCATCAGTGAGTTATCAGGGGTGAGGGGCACTGAAGCTTTCTTT
CAISELSGVRGTEAFF
>TRBJ1-1|TRBV28|.|.
TGTGCCAGCAGCCTCTTATCCCCCTCGACTGAAGCTTTCTTT
CASSLLSPSTEAFF
>TRBJ1-2|TRBV4-3|.|.
TGCGCCAGCAGCCAAGACCCCCGGGAGAACTATGGCTACACCTTC
CASSQDPRENYGYTF
>TRBJ1-2|TRBV7-9|.|.
TGTGCCAGCAGCTCCGCCACCACAGGGCGTGCCGGCTACACCTTC
CASSSATTGRAGYTF
>TRBJ2-1|TRBV9|.|TRBD1
TGTGCCAGCAGCGCGAGGACAGGGGAGTTCGATGAGCAGTTCTTC
CASSARTGEFDEQFF
>TRBJ1-3|TRBV3-1/TRBV3-2|.|.
TGTGCCAGCAGCCATGGGCAAGCCGGAAACACCATATATTTT
CASSHGQAGNTIYF
>TRBJ1-2|TRBV5-1|once|.
TGCGCCAGCAGCCCCGTGGGAGGGCGCGACTATGGCTACACCTTC
CASSPVGGRDYGYTF
>TRBJ2-3|TRBV6-2/TRBV6-3|.|.
TGTGCCAGCAGTTATCTTGGGACTGGCACAGATACGCAGTATTTT
CASSYLGTGTDTQYF
>TRBJ1-3|TRBV6-5|.|.
TGTGCCAGCAGTTACGGACTCCCTGGCTCTGGAAACACCATATATTTT
CASSYGLPGSGNTIYF
>TRBJ2-2|TRBV4-2|.|.
TGTGCCAGCAGCCACCCGACGCAGGGGTACGCCGGGGAGCTGTTTTTT
CASSHPTQGYAGELFF